This T cell receptor beta chain was recovered during a study of blood T cell repertoires in COVID-19. Overall study: PBMCs, B-cell-depleted T cells, or T cells provided the cDNA or gDNA that made up the material.

Germline CDR1 and CDR2: MNHEY and SVGAGI. V was pared by 6 bases and J by 4 bases, with 8 bases of the junction left unmatched. There are 14 residues in the CDR3. In the source study's methods: Estimation of nucleated cell counts was performed using reference gene primer amplification. Generated by immunoSEQ multiplex PCR, the TCRdb table keeps only in-frame clones and is missing some. That table gives V, J and clone size, and the DNA gave D and trimming. Among 100,000 to 150,000 clones listed, about four fifths were seen once. Specimen: peripheral blood. This TCR was recovered from an elderly woman with acute or convalescent COVID-19. The J gene is TRBJ1-1, the V gene TRBV6-5; 7 nucleotides align to TRBD1. Here the CDR3 DNA reads TGTGCCAGCAGAAAAGACAGGGTTGGCACTGAAGCTTTCTTT. Its protein product is CASRKDRVGTEAFF.